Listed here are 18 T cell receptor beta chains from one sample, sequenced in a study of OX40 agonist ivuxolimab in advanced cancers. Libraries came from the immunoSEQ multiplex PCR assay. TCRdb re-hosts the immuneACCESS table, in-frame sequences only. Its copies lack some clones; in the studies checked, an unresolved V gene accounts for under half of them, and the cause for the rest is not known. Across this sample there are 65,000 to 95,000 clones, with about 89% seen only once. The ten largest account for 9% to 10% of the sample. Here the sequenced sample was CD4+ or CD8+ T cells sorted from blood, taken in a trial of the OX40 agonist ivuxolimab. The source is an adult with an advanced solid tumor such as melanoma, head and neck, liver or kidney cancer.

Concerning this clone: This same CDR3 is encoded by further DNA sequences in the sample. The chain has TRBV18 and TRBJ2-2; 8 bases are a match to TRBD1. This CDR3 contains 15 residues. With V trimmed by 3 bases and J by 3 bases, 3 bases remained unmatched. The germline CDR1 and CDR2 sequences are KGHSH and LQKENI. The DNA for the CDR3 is TGTGCCAGCTCACCTGGGACAGGCTACACCGGGGAGCTGTTTTTT. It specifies CASSPGTGYTGELFF.

CDR3 amino acids: CSVEGTGDEQFF. The CDR3, as DNA: TGCAGCGTTGAAGGGACAGGGGATGAGCAGTTCTTC. The chain joins TRBV29-1 to TRBJ2-1, with 9 nucleotides matching TRBD1. Losses at the gene ends were 1 base for V and 8 bases for J; bases not matched to a gene: 0. Germline values: CDR1 SQVTM, CDR2 ANQGSEA. The CDR3 consists of 12 residues.

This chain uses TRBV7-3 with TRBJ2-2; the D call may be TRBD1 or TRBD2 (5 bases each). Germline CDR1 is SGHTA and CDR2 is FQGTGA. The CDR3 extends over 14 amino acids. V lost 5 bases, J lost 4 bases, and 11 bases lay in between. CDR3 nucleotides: TGTGCCAGCAGCCCCCGGGACCTCACCGGGGAGCTGTTTTTT. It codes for CASSPRDLTGELFF.

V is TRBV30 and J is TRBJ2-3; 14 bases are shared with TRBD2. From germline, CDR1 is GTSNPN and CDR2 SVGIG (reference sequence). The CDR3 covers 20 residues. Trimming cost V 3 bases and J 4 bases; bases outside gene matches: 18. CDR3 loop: CAWSQDLPGTSGRSSDTQYF. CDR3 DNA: TGTGCCTGGAGCCAAGACCTCCCGGGGACTAGCGGGAGATCATCAGATACGCAGTATTTT.

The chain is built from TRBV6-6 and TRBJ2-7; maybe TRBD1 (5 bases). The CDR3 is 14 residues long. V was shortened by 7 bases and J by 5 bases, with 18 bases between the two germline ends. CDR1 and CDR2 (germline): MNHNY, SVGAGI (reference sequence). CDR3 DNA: TGTGCCAGCAAAGGGCGAGCAGGGCCCAACGAGCAGTACTTC. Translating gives CASKGRAGPNEQYF.

As DNA, the CDR3 is TGCGCCAGCAGCTTGGAATCGGAAGGGGTGTCACCCCTCCACTTT. The encoded protein is CASSLESEGVSPLHF. The chain couples TRBV5-1 to TRBJ1-6; tentative D call: TRBD1 (5 bases). The CDR3 consists of 15 residues. Germline V CDR1 and CDR2: SGHRS, YFSETQ. V was pared by 0 bases and J by 10 bases, with 14 bases between. Full variable domain (remainder filled in from reference TRBV5-1 and TRBJ1-6): KAGVTQTPRYLIKTRGQQVTLSCSPISGHRSVSWYQQTPGQGLQFLFEYFSETQRNKGNFPGRFSGRQFSNSRSEMNVSTLELGDSALYLCASSLESEGVSPLHFGNGTRLTVT.

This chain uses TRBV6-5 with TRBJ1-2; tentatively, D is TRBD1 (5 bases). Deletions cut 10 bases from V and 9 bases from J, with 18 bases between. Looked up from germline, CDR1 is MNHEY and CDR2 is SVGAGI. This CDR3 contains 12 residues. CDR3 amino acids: CATYRGGRSYTF. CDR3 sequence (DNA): TGTGCCACCTATCGGGGCGGCAGGAGCTACACCTTC.

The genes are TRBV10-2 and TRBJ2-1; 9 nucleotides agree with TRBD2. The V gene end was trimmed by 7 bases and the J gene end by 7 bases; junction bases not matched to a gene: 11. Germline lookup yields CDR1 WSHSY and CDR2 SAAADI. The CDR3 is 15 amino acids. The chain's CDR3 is CASMGTLAGINEQFF. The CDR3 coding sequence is TGCGCCAGCATGGGTACACTAGCGGGTATTAATGAGCAGTTCTTC.

The CDR3 region has the DNA TGTGCCAGCAGTTACTCGGGACAGGGGAATGCCTACACCTTC. Protein sequence: CASSYSGQGNAYTF. The chain carries TRBV6-5 and TRBJ1-2; 10 nucleotides match TRBD1. Looked up from germline, CDR1 is MNHEY and CDR2 is SVGAGI. J was trimmed by 10 bases and V by 0 bases; bases with no gene match: 5. This CDR3 is 14 amino acids long.

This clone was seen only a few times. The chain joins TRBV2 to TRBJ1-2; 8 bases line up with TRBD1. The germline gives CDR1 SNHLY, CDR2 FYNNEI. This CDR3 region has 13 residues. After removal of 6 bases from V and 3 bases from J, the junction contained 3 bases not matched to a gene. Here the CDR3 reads CASRAGGDYGYTF. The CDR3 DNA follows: TGTGCCAGCAGAGCAGGGGGCGACTATGGCTACACCTTC.

The CDR3 sequence is CASSRDSYNQPQHF. The CDR3, as DNA: TGTGCCAGCAGCCGGGACAGCTACAATCAGCCCCAGCATTTT. The V gene is TRBV28, the J gene TRBJ1-5; the match to TRBD1 covers 7 bases. V lost 6 bases and J lost 3; bases outside the gene matches: 5. The CDR3 contains 14 residues. Germline assignment: CDR1 MDHEN and CDR2 SYDVKM.

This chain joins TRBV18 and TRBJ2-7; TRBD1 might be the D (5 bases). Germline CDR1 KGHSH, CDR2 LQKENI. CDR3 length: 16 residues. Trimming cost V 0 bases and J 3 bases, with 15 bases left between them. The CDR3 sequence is CASSPPSDKGFYEQYF. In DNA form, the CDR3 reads TGTGCCAGCTCACCACCCTCGGACAAGGGATTCTACGAGCAGTACTTC.

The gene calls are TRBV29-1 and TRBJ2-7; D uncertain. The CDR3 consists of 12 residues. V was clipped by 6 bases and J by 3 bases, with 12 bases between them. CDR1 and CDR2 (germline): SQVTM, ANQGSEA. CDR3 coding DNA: TGCAGCGTGCTTGTTGGGGTCTACGAGCAGTACTTC. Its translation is CSVLVGVYEQYF.

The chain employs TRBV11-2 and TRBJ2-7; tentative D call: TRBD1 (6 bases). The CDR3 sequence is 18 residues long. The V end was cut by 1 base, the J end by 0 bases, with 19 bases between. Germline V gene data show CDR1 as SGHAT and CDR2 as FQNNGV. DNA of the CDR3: TGTGCCAGCAGCTTAGGGATAATACAGGGCCAAAGCTCCTACGAGCAGTACTTC. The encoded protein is CASSLGIIQGQSSYEQYF.

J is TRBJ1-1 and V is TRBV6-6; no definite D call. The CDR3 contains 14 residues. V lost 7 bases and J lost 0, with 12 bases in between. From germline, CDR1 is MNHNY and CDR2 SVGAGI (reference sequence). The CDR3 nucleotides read TGTGCCAGCACTCCCGCGGGGATGAACACTGAAGCTTTCTTT. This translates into CASTPAGMNTEAFF.

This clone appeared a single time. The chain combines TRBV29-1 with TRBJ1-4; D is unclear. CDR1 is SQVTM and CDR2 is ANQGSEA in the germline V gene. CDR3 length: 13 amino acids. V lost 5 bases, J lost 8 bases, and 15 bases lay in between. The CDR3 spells CSVRVRVEEKLFF. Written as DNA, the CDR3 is TGCAGCGTTAGGGTCAGAGTCGAGGAAAAACTGTTTTTT.

CDR3 DNA: TGTGCCAGCAGCCTGGAACAGGGCCGGACTGGCTACACCTTC. This gives the protein CASSLEQGRTGYTF. J is TRBJ1-2 and V is TRBV2, with D tentatively TRBD1 (6 bases). Trimming stripped 6 bases from V and 7 bases from J, with 18 bases between. This CDR3 has 14 amino acids. Per germline, CDR1 SNHLY and CDR2 FYNNEI.

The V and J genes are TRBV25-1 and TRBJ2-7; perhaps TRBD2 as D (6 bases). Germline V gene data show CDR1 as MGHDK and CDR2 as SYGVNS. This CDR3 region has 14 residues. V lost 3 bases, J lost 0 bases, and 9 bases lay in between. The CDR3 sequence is CASSEGLGSYEQYF. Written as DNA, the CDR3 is TGTGCCAGCAGTGAGGGACTCGGCTCCTACGAGCAGTACTTC.